The clone carrying this T cell receptor (beta chain) appeared a single time. Its antigen is currently unknown. At one boundary the junction diverges from the germline segment, which might be a read error. The record originates from a study of regulatory T cells in long-lasting Graves disease. Study-level background: Over 5 years on antithyroid drugs plus positive TSH receptor antibodies marked Graves' disease as persistent. Study observations and caveats: Relative to newly diagnosed Graves' patients, persistent ones had lower TCR diversity. Persistent disease preferred TRBV28, TRBJ1-2 and TRBJ2-5.

Arm-PCR with iRepertoire HTBI primers amplified the CDR3 regions for these TCR beta libraries. TCRdb recomputed calls from the multiplex PCR reads with MiXCR, one row per CDR3 protein. The sample records some 430,000 distinct CDR3 sequences, roughly a fifth being singletons. This CDR3 spans 13 amino acids. Germline V gene data show CDR1 as LNHDA and CDR2 as SQIVND (reference sequence). Time point denoted: persistent/refractory GD, antithyroid drugs over 5 years with positive TRAb. PBMC RNA served as the TCR library source. The chain has TRBV19 and TRBJ2-5; D gene uncertain. The source material was peripheral blood mononuclear cells (PBMCs), sampled when the disease was refractory, from a patient treated with antithyroid drugs. This sequence originates from a female donor with Graves disease. Here the CDR3 DNA reads TGTGCCTGTAGTATAGTCCAGGAGGAGACCCAGTACTTC. As protein: CACSIVQEETQYF.